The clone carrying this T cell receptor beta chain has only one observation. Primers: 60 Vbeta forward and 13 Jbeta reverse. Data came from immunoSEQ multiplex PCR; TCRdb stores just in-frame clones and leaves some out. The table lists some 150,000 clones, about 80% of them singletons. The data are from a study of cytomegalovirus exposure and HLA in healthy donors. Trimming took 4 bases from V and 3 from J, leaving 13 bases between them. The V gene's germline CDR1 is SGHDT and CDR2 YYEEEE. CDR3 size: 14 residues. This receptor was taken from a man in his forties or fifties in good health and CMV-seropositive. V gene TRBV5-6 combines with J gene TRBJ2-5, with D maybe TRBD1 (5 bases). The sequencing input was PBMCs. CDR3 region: CASSLPTGEETQYF. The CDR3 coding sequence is TGTGCCAGCAGCCTGCCAACAGGAGAAGAGACCCAGTACTTC.